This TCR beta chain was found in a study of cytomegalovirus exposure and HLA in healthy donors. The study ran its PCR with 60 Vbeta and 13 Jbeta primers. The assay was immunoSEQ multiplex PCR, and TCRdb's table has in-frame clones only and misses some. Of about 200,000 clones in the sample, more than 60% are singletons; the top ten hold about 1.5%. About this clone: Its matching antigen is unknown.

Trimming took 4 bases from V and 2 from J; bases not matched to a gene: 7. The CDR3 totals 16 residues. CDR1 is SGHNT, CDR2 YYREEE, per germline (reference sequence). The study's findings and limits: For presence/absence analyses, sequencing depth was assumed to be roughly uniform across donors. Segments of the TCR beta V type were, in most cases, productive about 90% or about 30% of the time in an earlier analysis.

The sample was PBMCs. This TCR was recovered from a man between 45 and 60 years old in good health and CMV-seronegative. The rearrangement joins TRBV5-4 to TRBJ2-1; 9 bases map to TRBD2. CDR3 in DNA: TGTGCCAGCAGCCCCCCTGGCGGGAGGGCCTACAATGAGCAGTTCTTC. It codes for CASSPPGGRAYNEQFF.